This entry lists 18 T cell receptor beta chains sequenced from one sample in a study of cytomegalovirus exposure and HLA in healthy donors. In the PCR, 60 Vbeta and 13 Jbeta primers were used. Some clones are missing from TCRdb's copy, which holds only in-frame ones; the method was immunoSEQ multiplex PCR. Among 85,000 to 100,000 clones listed, roughly 76% were seen once. The material sequenced was PBMCs. The receptor set was obtained from a human donor in good health.

The chain couples TRBV5-5 to TRBJ2-7; 9 bases map to TRBD1. Germline V CDR1 and CDR2: SGHKS, YYEKEE (reference sequence). The CDR3 is 15 amino acids. Germline trimming cut 0 bases from V and 0 bases from J; bases unmatched to any gene: 1. As DNA, the CDR3 is TGTGCCAGCAGCTTGGGGACAGGGGTCTCCTACGAGCAGTACTTC. Translating gives CASSLGTGVSYEQYF.

This clone turned up a few times. The chain is built from TRBV9 and TRBJ2-5; D possibly corresponds to TRBD2 (6 bases). This CDR3 spans 14 amino acids. Trimming stripped 3 bases from V and 7 bases from J, with 16 bases between. Germline CDR1 reads SGDLS; CDR2 reads YYNGEE. In nucleotides, the CDR3 is TGTGCCAGCAGCGCGCAGGGCGGGGACGGGACCCAGTACTTC. It is translated as CASSAQGGDGTQYF.

This clone was recorded once. This chain uses TRBV4-1 with TRBJ2-3; 8 positions agree with TRBD2. Germline-derived CDR1 and CDR2 are MGHRA and YSYEKL. The CDR3 is 17 residues long. Unmatched junction bases numbered 9, after V lost 4 bases and J lost 0 bases. CDR3: CASSLSGGGASTDTQYF. As DNA, the CDR3 is TGCGCCAGCAGCCTATCGGGAGGGGGGGCTAGCACAGATACGCAGTATTTT.

This clone was counted once. The chain couples TRBV4-2 to TRBJ2-1, with 7 bases that match TRBD1. Trimming at V came to 4 bases and at J to 5 bases, leaving 5 bases not matched to a gene. CDR3 length: 14 residues. Germline CDR1 LGHNA, CDR2 YNFKEQ. The CDR3 DNA sequence: TGTGCCAGCAGCCGCCGGGACAGTAACAATGAGCAGTTCTTC. It codes for CASSRRDSNNEQFF.

The V call is TRBV5-4, the J call TRBJ2-5, with D perhaps TRBD1 (6 bases). The CDR3 loop spans 13 amino acids. Looked up from germline, CDR1 is SGHNT and CDR2 is YYREEE (reference sequence). Between the trimmed V and J ends, which lost 4 bases and 5 bases, there was a span of 12 bases. The DNA of the CDR3 is TGTGCCAGCAGCGCAGCCAGGGGCGAGACCCAGTACTTC. Its protein product is CASSAARGETQYF.

Only a few counts were recorded for this clone. The genes are TRBV5-1 and TRBJ1-6, with a tentative D call TRBD1 (6 bases). The CDR3 covers 14 residues. Looked up from germline, CDR1 is SGHRS and CDR2 is YFSETQ. V was clipped by 4 bases and J by 6 bases, with 11 bases between them. The CDR3 here is CASSAAGVNSPLHF. The CDR3, as DNA: TGCGCCAGCAGCGCCGCAGGGGTTAATTCACCCCTCCACTTT.

This clone was seen a few times. The V call is TRBV20-1, the J call TRBJ1-1; 7 bases match TRBD1. The trim removed 6 bases at V and 8 bases at J, leaving 6 bases unmatched. Per the germline V gene, CDR1 is DFQATT and CDR2 is SNEGSKA (reference sequence). The length of the CDR3 is 11 residues. The CDR3 protein is CSALDRTEAFF. As DNA, the CDR3 is TGCAGTGCGTTGGACAGGACCGAAGCTTTCTTT.

In DNA, the CDR3 is TGTGCCAGCAGTATTTCGGGATACGAGCAGTACTTC. Protein sequence: CASSISGYEQYF. The chain combines TRBV2 with TRBJ2-7; maybe TRBD2 (5 bases). V shed 5 bases and J shed 4 bases, with 9 bases lying between them. The length of the CDR3 is 12 residues. In germline, CDR1 is SNHLY, CDR2 FYNNEI.

The CDR3 sequence: CASSTDRSSYEQYF. The CDR3 DNA follows: TGTGCCAGCAGCACAGACAGGAGCTCCTACGAGCAGTACTTC. This chain links TRBV7-2 with TRBJ2-7, with D perhaps TRBD1 (6 bases). Germline CDR1 reads SGHTA; CDR2 reads FQGNSA. The germline V and J ends were trimmed by 5 bases and 0 bases, with 11 bases remaining between them. This CDR3 is 14 amino acids long.

The J gene is TRBJ1-2, the V gene TRBV6-1; 11 nucleotides line up with TRBD1. The CDR3 contains 15 residues. The germline gives CDR1 MNHNS, CDR2 SASEGT. V shed 3 bases and J 7 bases; nucleotides not matched to a gene: 7. CDR3 loop: CASSEQDRGRGGYTF. The DNA for the CDR3 is TGTGCCAGCAGTGAGCAGGACAGGGGGCGAGGTGGCTACACCTTC.

The sample holds a few counts of this clone. The V gene is TRBV7-2, the J gene TRBJ1-3; the D gene is possibly TRBD1 (5 bases). Between the trimmed V and J ends, which lost 6 bases and 7 bases, there was a span of 13 bases. This CDR3 contains 13 residues. CDR1 and CDR2 (germline): SGHTA, FQGNSA. DNA of the CDR3: TGTGCCAGCAGAGAAAGGGGTTTCAACACCATATATTTT. Translated: CASRERGFNTIYF.

This rearrangement joins TRBV4-1 to TRBJ2-7, with 7 bases lining up with TRBD2. The CDR3 sequence is 15 residues long. Per germline, CDR1 MGHRA and CDR2 YSYEKL. Germline trimming cut 0 bases from V and 6 bases from J; bases unmatched to any gene: 8. In DNA, the CDR3 is TGCGCCAGCAGCCAAGAAGGGCGGGGGATCCCCGAGCAGTACTTC. Its translation: CASSQEGRGIPEQYF.

The chain uses TRBV27 and TRBJ1-5; D is unclear. This CDR3 is built from 17 residues. Trimming removed 1 base at V and 0 bases at J, with 13 bases between. Per germline, CDR1 MNHEY and CDR2 SMNVEV (reference sequence). CDR3 amino acids: CASSLWAFPNSNQPQHF. The CDR3 DNA is TGTGCCAGCAGTTTATGGGCATTTCCAAATAGCAATCAGCCCCAGCATTTT.

The chain links TRBV30 to TRBJ1-1; 9 bases map to TRBD1. The V gene end was trimmed by 1 base and the J gene end by 4 bases; junction bases not matched to a gene: 10. The CDR3 loop spans 16 amino acids. The germline V gene has CDR1 GTSNPN and CDR2 SVGIG (reference sequence). The chain's CDR3 is CAWSAWGQGWGTEAFF. Written as DNA, the CDR3 is TGTGCCTGGAGTGCTTGGGGACAGGGATGGGGCACTGAAGCTTTCTTT.

V usage is TRBV5-1 and J usage is TRBJ1-3; D not resolved. Germline CDR1 and CDR2: SGHRS and YFSETQ. The CDR3 totals 14 residues. The ends were cut back, 0 bases at V and 0 bases at J, with 4 bases in the middle. The DNA of the CDR3 is TGCGCCAGCAGCTTGGACTTCTCTGGAAACACCATATATTTT. This encodes CASSLDFSGNTIYF.

The chain carries TRBV10-3 and TRBJ2-2; D might be TRBD1 (6 bases). Germline CDR1 ENHRY, CDR2 SYGVKD. The V and J ends lost 7 bases and 4 bases respectively, with 10 bases between them. This CDR3 has 13 residues. The CDR3, as DNA: TGTGCCATCAATAGAGGGGGCACCGGGGAGCTGTTTTTT. Protein: CAINRGGTGELFF.

The genes are TRBV11-2 and TRBJ2-1; 11 nucleotides align to TRBD1. The CDR3 loop spans 17 amino acids. CDR1 SGHAT and CDR2 FQNNGV come from the germline V gene. The V and J ends lost 3 bases and 8 bases, in that order; junction bases with no gene match: 12. Here the CDR3 DNA reads TGTGCCAGCAGCTTGCGATCCAGGACAGGGGGCTTTTATGAGCAGTTCTTC. Its protein product is CASSLRSRTGGFYEQFF.

This clone was seen more than once but under ten times. The chain recombines TRBV7-6 with TRBJ1-4; no clear D gene. CDR1 SGHVS and CDR2 FNYEAQ come from the germline V gene. The CDR3 is 14 amino acids. V was clipped by 5 bases and J by 3 bases, with 10 bases between them. The CDR3 reads CASSPGRANEKLFF. The CDR3 bases are TGTGCCAGCAGCCCGGGGAGGGCTAATGAAAAACTGTTTTTT.